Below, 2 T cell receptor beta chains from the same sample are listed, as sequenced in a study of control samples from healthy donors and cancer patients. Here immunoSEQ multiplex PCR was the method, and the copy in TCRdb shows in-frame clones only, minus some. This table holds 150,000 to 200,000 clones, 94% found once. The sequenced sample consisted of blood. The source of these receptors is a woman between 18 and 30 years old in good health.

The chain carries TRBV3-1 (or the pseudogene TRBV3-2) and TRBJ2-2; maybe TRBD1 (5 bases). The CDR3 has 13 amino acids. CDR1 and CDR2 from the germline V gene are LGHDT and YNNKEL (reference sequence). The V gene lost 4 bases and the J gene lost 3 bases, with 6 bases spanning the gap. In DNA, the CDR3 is TGTGCCAGCAGCCGGGGCTACACCGGGGAGCTGTTTTTT. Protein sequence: CASSRGYTGELFF.

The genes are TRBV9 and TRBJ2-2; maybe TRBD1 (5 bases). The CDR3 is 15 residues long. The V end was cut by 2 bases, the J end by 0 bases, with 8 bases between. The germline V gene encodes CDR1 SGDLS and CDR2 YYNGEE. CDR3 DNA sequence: TGTGCCAGCAGCGTGGTCAGGGCGAACACCGGGGAGCTGTTTTTT. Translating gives CASSVVRANTGELFF.